The 16 T cell receptor beta chains presented below share a single source sample, sequenced in a study of radiation and T cells in renal cell carcinoma. Only in-frame clones appear in the TCRdb table, and some are missing; sequencing was by immunoSEQ multiplex PCR. The table records 140,000 to 150,000 clones, roughly nine tenths of them present only once. Time point defined: baseline pretreatment blood. Treatment: 15 Gy SBRT to primary tumor, nephrectomy 4 weeks later. Sequences were derived from blood, sampled from a patient whose treatment included radiotherapy and nephrectomy. These receptors all stem from a woman between 70 and 85 years old with renal cell carcinoma.

This clone was recorded only once. The CDR3 loop reads CASSLTSGPNYEQYF. The CDR3 bases are TGTGCCAGCAGTTTAACGTCCGGACCAAACTACGAGCAGTACTTC. The chain joins TRBV27 to TRBJ2-7; no firm D call. Trimming removed 2 bases at V and 3 bases at J, with 14 bases between. This CDR3 comprises 15 residues. CDR1 and CDR2 from the germline V gene are MNHEY and SMNVEV (reference sequence).

The chain links TRBV11-3 to TRBJ1-3, with TRBD1 as a possible D gene (5 bases). The ends were cut back, 2 bases at V and 4 bases at J, with 12 bases in the middle. The CDR3 sequence is 15 residues long. CDR1 and CDR2 from the germline V gene are SGHNT and YENEEA. This chain's CDR3 is CASSLTGVSGNTIYF. CDR3 coding DNA: TGTGCCAGCAGCTTAACGGGGGTCTCCGGAAACACCATATATTTT.

The V call is TRBV7-9, the J call TRBJ1-4; no firm D call. Germline values: CDR1 SEHNR, CDR2 FQNEAQ (reference sequence). The V gene lost 1 base and the J gene lost 3 bases, with 6 bases spanning the gap. This CDR3 comprises 14 residues. CDR3: CASSLDSPNEKLFF. CDR3 in DNA: TGTGCCAGCAGCTTAGATAGTCCTAATGAAAAACTGTTTTTT.

V gene TRBV30 combines with J gene TRBJ1-6; TRBD1 might be the D (5 bases). Germline V gives CDR1 GTSNPN, CDR2 SVGIG (reference sequence). There are 11 residues in the CDR3. V was clipped by 3 bases and J by 14 bases, with 11 bases between them. The CDR3 nucleotides are TGTGCCTGGAGGGAGTTGGGGGCCCTCCACTTT. This gives the protein CAWRELGALHF.

CDR3 in amino acids: CASSDLGTVKGYTF. CDR3 sequence (DNA): TGTGCCAGTAGTGACCTCGGGACAGTTAAGGGCTACACCTTC. This chain links TRBV19 with TRBJ1-2, with 7 bases matching TRBD1. CDR3 length: 14 amino acids. Germline V gene lookup returns CDR1 LNHDA and CDR2 SQIVND (reference sequence). V lost 5 bases to trimming and J lost 8 bases; unmatched junction nucleotides: 11.

The genes are TRBV30 and TRBJ2-5, with D uncertain. V lost 3 bases and J lost 7, with 9 bases in between. The germline gives CDR1 GTSNPN, CDR2 SVGIG (reference sequence). This CDR3 spans 11 amino acids. CDR3: CAWRETGTQYF. The DNA of the CDR3 is TGTGCCTGGAGGGAGACCGGGACCCAGTACTTC.

CDR3 protein: CASSLAGALSPLHF. CDR3 nucleotide sequence: TGTGCCAGCAGCTTAGCAGGGGCCCTATCACCCCTCCACTTT. The V gene is TRBV7-9, the J gene TRBJ1-6; possibly TRBD1 for D (5 bases). V was trimmed by 0 bases and J by 10 bases, leaving 10 bases between them. CDR3 size: 14 residues. Per the germline V gene, CDR1 is SEHNR and CDR2 is FQNEAQ (reference sequence).

V gene TRBV2 combines with J gene TRBJ2-7, with D uncertain. Germline values: CDR1 SNHLY, CDR2 FYNNEI. With 3 bases removed from V and 3 bases from J, the gap between germline ends came to 6 bases. The CDR3 has 12 amino acids. CDR3 amino acids: CASSDSDYEQYF. The CDR3 DNA follows: TGTGCCAGCAGTGACAGCGACTACGAGCAGTACTTC.

The gene calls are TRBV19 and TRBJ1-6; 7 bases line up with TRBD1. This CDR3 has 16 amino acids. Germline-derived CDR1 and CDR2 are LNHDA and SQIVND (reference sequence). The V gene end was trimmed by 10 bases and the J gene end by 1 base; junction bases not matched to a gene: 10. CDR3 region: CATRDSPRSYNSPLHF. The CDR3 DNA reads as TGTGCCACCCGGGACAGCCCGAGGTCCTATAATTCACCCCTCCACTTT.

The chain links TRBV18 to TRBJ1-5; 10 bases match TRBD1. Germline CDR1 KGHSH, CDR2 LQKENI. The CDR3 has 16 residues. The trim removed 3 bases at V and 3 bases at J, leaving 5 bases unmatched. CDR3 sequence: CASSPEGTGVNQPQHF. The CDR3 region has the DNA TGTGCCAGCTCACCGGAAGGGACAGGGGTCAATCAGCCCCAGCATTTT. Together with reference TRBV18 and TRBJ1-5, the CDR3 gives the full variable domain: NAGVMQNPRHLVRRRGQEARLRCSPMKGHSHVYWYRQLPEEGLKFMVYLQKENIIDESGMPKERFSAEFPKEGPSILRIQQVVRGDSAAYFCASSPEGTGVNQPQHFGDGTRLSIL.

The J gene is TRBJ1-3, the V gene TRBV7-2, with D uncertain. The CDR3 extends over 12 amino acids. With 1 base removed from V and 4 bases from J, the gap between germline ends came to 2 bases. Germline CDR1 SGHTA, CDR2 FQGNSA. The CDR3 DNA follows: TGTGCCAGCAGCTTAGGGGGAAACACCATATATTTT. It codes for CASSLGGNTIYF.

V usage is TRBV6-1 and J usage is TRBJ1-1; D uncertain. Trimming left V 0 bases short and J 0 bases short, with 8 bases between. The CDR3 covers 15 residues. Germline V gives CDR1 MNHNS, CDR2 SASEGT. The CDR3 nucleotides read TGTGCCAGCAGTGAAGCGAGGCGGGTGAACACTGAAGCTTTCTTT. Its translation is CASSEARRVNTEAFF.

The V gene is TRBV28, the J gene TRBJ2-2, with D uncertain. CDR3 length equals 14 residues. The V gene lost 1 base and the J gene lost 7 bases, with 10 bases spanning the gap. The germline V gene has CDR1 MDHEN and CDR2 SYDVKM. DNA for the CDR3: TGTGCCAGCAGTTTATTTGGGGTAGACGGGGAGCTGTTTTTT. Translated, it gives CASSLFGVDGELFF.

Of note for this clone: The sample carries other DNA sequences with the same CDR3. The chain joins TRBV15 to TRBJ2-2; D might be TRBD2 (6 bases). V shed 3 bases and J shed 4 bases, with 6 bases lying between them. Germline CDR1 LNHNV, CDR2 YYDKDF (reference sequence). This CDR3 is 13 amino acids long. As DNA, the CDR3 is TGTGCCACCAGCAGGGGGGGCACCGGGGAGCTGTTTTTT. Its translation is CATSRGGTGELFF.

The rearrangement uses TRBV6-5 and TRBJ1-6; possibly TRBD1 for D (5 bases). Germline V gives CDR1 MNHEY, CDR2 SVGAGI. The V end was cut by 6 bases, the J end by 7 bases, with 16 bases between. This CDR3 has 15 amino acids. The CDR3 coding sequence is TGTGCCAGCAGCCGGGACGGCGACCCCAATTCACCCCTCCACTTT. Protein: CASSRDGDPNSPLHF.

This chain links TRBV5-6 with TRBJ1-1, with TRBD1 identical over 7 bases. From germline, CDR1 is SGHDT and CDR2 YYEEEE. Trimming at V came to 2 bases and at J to 3 bases, leaving 4 bases not matched to a gene. This CDR3 is built from 14 residues. In DNA form, the CDR3 reads TGTGCCAGCAGCTTCAACAGGGGATACACTGAAGCTTTCTTT. Translation: CASSFNRGYTEAFF.